This TCR beta chain originates from a study of T-cell reconstitution after alpha-beta-depleted transplantation in children. This clonotype has at least ten counts. The antigen remains undetermined. TCRbeta library construction was performed incorporating unique molecular identifiers. TCRdb reprocessed the PCR reads with MiXCR, giving one entry per CDR3 protein. The table records 400,000 to 550,000 distinct CDR3 sequences, more than 9% of them present only once. This CDR3 comprises 14 residues. V shed 2 bases and J shed 0 bases, with 4 bases lying between them. Germline V gene data show CDR1 as MNHEY and CDR2 as SVGEGT. Whole-study findings and limits: The main origin of T-cell counts and diversity one year after transplant was newly produced T cells.

This material consisted of PBMCs, taken before TCRalphabeta/CD19-depleted stem cell transplant. The rearrangement joins TRBV6-2 or TRBV6-3 to TRBJ2-2; D call uncertain. The TCR originated in a child younger than 10 with inherited bone marrow failure, due to receive a stem cell transplant. The CDR3 spells CASSYLSNTGELFF. Here the CDR3 DNA reads TGTGCCAGCAGTTACCTCTCGAACACCGGGGAGCTGTTTTTT.